This TCR beta chain emerged from a study of T cells in Graves' hyperthyroidism and ophthalmopathy. The sample holds many counts of this clonotype. Amplification of TCR beta CDR3 regions was performed using RNA transcripts as template. A first-round RT-PCR of the TCR CDR3 used the HTBI primer set. TCRdb reprocessed the multiplex PCR reads via MiXCR and lists one record per CDR3 protein. The data show approximately 610,000 distinct CDR3 sequences, roughly 14% seen once. There are 14 residues in the CDR3. The V and J ends lost 3 bases and 1 base respectively, with 9 bases between them. CDR1 and CDR2 (germline): LGHDT, YNNKEL (reference sequence).

Input material: blood. This clonotype was obtained from a woman aged 40 to 49 with Graves' ophthalmopathy. The chain joins TRBV3-1 to TRBJ2-5; D not resolved. CDR3 nucleotide sequence: TGTGCCAGCAGCCACTGGCGGATCCAAGAGACCCAGTACTTC. Its translation is CASSHWRIQETQYF.